This TCR beta chain comes out of a study of early T cells in non-severe SARS-CoV-2 infection. Overall study: Chains stayed unpaired after sequencing of bulk RNA from unsorted whole blood.

Tagging with unique molecular identifiers was applied to individual cDNA molecules. One entry per CDR3 protein, called by TCRdb with MiXCR from the 5' RACE reads. The data contain about 60,000 distinct CDR3 sequences, 10% to 12% of them singletons. This clonotype turned up a few times. At one boundary the junction diverges from the germline segment, which might be a read error. Germline CDR1 and CDR2: DFQATT and SNEGSKA (reference sequence). The CDR3 has 15 amino acids. The sequence derives from an adult who was a healthcare worker with PCR-confirmed SARS-CoV-2 infection or an uninfected control (not recorded which). Sequencing was performed on whole blood, taken at baseline. J is TRBJ2-3 and V is TRBV20-1; TRBD1 aligns across 7 bases. The CDR3, as DNA: TGCAGTGCCAGAGAGAGGGGGCGCGCCACAGATACGCAGTATTTT. Protein sequence: CSARERGRATDTQYF.